Presented here are 10 T cell receptor beta chains from one specimen sequenced in a study of shared clonotypes between healthy human individuals (TCRdb year 2020). Preparation of the library involved the immunoSEQ multiplex PCR assay. Here the immuneACCESS table is served through TCRdb, limited to in-frame sequences with V and J called. Missing clones are a known gap in these copies; in checked studies unresolved V genes cover under half, and the rest lacks a known reason. This sample holds hundreds of thousands of clones; 92% were observed only once. The ten largest make up around 24% of the sample. CD8 naive samples were obtained by positive selection for CCR7 among CD45RO-negative cells, yielding a CD45RA+CCR7+ population from which TemRA cells were excluded. What was sequenced was naive CD8+ T cells sorted from blood. The cell subset or site tag for this specimen amounts to: CD45RA+CCR7+. The receptors derive from a man under 40 in good health.

This sequence joins TRBV7-2 and TRBJ2-1; TRBD1 aligns across 10 bases. Per germline, CDR1 SGHTA and CDR2 FQGNSA. The CDR3 extends over 14 amino acids. V shed 6 bases and J 5 bases; nucleotides not matched to a gene: 4. CDR3 DNA sequence: TGTGCCAGCAGACCCGGGACAGGGGACAATGAGCAGTTCTTC. Residues: CASRPGTGDNEQFF.

The J gene is TRBJ2-4, the V gene TRBV7-8, with TRBD1 matching over 10 bases. Per germline, CDR1 SGHVS and CDR2 FQNEAQ. V gave up 2 bases and J gave up 2 bases; unmatched junction bases: 6. There are 17 residues in the CDR3. CDR3 sequence (DNA): TGTGCCAGCAGCTTATCCGGGACAGGGGCGTCCAAAAACATTCAGTACTTC. It codes for CASSLSGTGASKNIQYF.

The chain employs TRBV27 and TRBJ2-7, with 11 positions matching TRBD2. The CDR3 covers 12 residues. The V gene's germline CDR1 is MNHEY and CDR2 SMNVEV (reference sequence). V gave up 10 bases and J gave up 6 bases; unmatched junction bases: 5. CDR3 sequence (DNA): TGTGCCACCGGACTAGCGGGTGTCGAGCAGTACTTC. It codes for CATGLAGVEQYF.

The table lists this clone with a count of one. V gene TRBV27 combines with J gene TRBJ2-2, with a possible D match to TRBD1 (6 bases). Germline lookup yields CDR1 MNHEY and CDR2 SMNVEV (reference sequence). This CDR3 is built from 17 residues. Between the trimmed V and J ends, which lost 0 bases and 7 bases, there was a span of 18 bases. The CDR3 nucleotides are TGTGCCAGCAGTTTATCCCGGCAGGGGAGATGGAACGGGGAGCTGTTTTTT. Its protein product is CASSLSRQGRWNGELFF.

This rearrangement joins TRBV4-1 to TRBJ2-7; 12 bases are a match to TRBD2. The V gene's germline CDR1 is MGHRA and CDR2 YSYEKL. This CDR3 has 16 amino acids. Germline trimming cut 3 bases from V and 2 bases from J; bases unmatched to any gene: 5. The CDR3 reads CASSQLAGGATYEQYF. The CDR3 DNA is TGCGCCAGCAGCCAGCTAGCGGGAGGGGCAACCTACGAGCAGTACTTC.

This clone was detected only once. CDR3 in DNA: TGTGCCAGCAGCCCCGGGGCCGCCGAGTATGGCTACACCTTC. Amino acids: CASSPGAAEYGYTF. V and J are TRBV5-4 and TRBJ1-2; maybe TRBD1 (5 bases). CDR1 and CDR2 from the germline V gene are SGHNT and YYREEE (reference sequence). This CDR3 region has 14 residues. Between the trimmed V and J ends, which lost 4 bases and 5 bases, there was a span of 15 bases.

V and J are TRBV9 and TRBJ1-1, with D perhaps TRBD1 (6 bases). Germline loops: CDR1 SGDLS, CDR2 YYNGEE. Trimming shortened V by 3 bases and J by 7 bases, and 13 bases separated the two germline ends. This CDR3 contains 13 residues. CDR3 residues: CASSARGRGEAFF. DNA for the CDR3: TGTGCCAGCAGCGCCAGGGGAAGAGGTGAAGCTTTCTTT.

This chain connects TRBV11-2 to TRBJ2-1; 12 nucleotides match TRBD2. Per germline, CDR1 SGHAT and CDR2 FQNNGV. This CDR3 has 16 residues. V shed 4 bases and J 7 bases; nucleotides not matched to a gene: 8. The CDR3 DNA reads as TGTGCCAGCAGCTCGTATCTAGCGGGAGGGGGTAATGAGCAGTTCTTC. Protein: CASSSYLAGGGNEQFF.

The chain links TRBV5-1 to TRBJ2-5; 10 bases line up with TRBD2. V shed 1 base, J shed 2 bases, and the junction held 2 bases outside the gene matches. The germline CDR1 and CDR2 sequences are SGHRS and YFSETQ. The CDR3 has 15 residues. This CDR3 reads CASSLSLAGQETQYF. In nucleotides, the CDR3 is TGCGCCAGCAGCTTGTCACTAGCGGGGCAAGAGACCCAGTACTTC.

Here the CDR3 reads CASSQSPGTGEFF. The DNA for the CDR3 is TGCGCCAGCAGCCAATCCCCCGGGACAGGGGAATTCTTT. This chain connects TRBV4-1 to TRBJ1-1; 10 nucleotides align to TRBD1. Trimming cost V 2 bases and J 14 bases; bases outside gene matches: 8. Germline V gene data show CDR1 as MGHRA and CDR2 as YSYEKL. The CDR3 runs to 13 residues.